The 23 T cell receptor beta chains below were found in one sample sequenced in a study of T-cell memory formation after mild COVID-19. TCRdb processed the 5' RACE reads anew with MiXCR; each CDR3 protein has one entry. The sample yields hundreds of thousands of distinct CDR3 sequences, around 17% seen once. Sequenced sample: PBMCs or a T cell subset sorted from them (not recorded which). The source of these receptors is an adult woman who had mild COVID-19 (a few samples of this study predate the infection). Cell type and time point are not known.

This clonotype was counted between two and nine times. The chain combines TRBV20-1 with TRBJ2-5; TRBD1 agrees at 8 bases. The CDR3 is 15 amino acids. Germline CDR1 DFQATT, CDR2 SNEGSKA (reference sequence). The V gene end was trimmed by 3 bases and the J gene end by 2 bases; junction bases not matched to a gene: 8. The CDR3 protein is CSASGSTGAQETQYF. In DNA, the CDR3 is TGCAGTGCTAGCGGCTCGACAGGGGCACAAGAGACCCAGTACTTC.

The chain recombines TRBV20-1 with TRBJ1-5; no reliable D call. The V and J ends lost 2 bases and 5 bases respectively, with 22 bases between them. Germline V gives CDR1 DFQATT, CDR2 SNEGSKA (reference sequence). CDR3 size: 17 residues. In DNA, the CDR3 is TGCAGTGCTAGAAGGGAACATGCCCCCTACCAGGATCAGCCCCAGCATTTT. Protein sequence: CSARREHAPYQDQPQHF.

This clonotype was detected only a few times. This chain connects TRBV7-9 to TRBJ2-7, with 10 bases that match TRBD1. The ends lost 5 bases at V and 6 bases at J; junction bases unmatched: 10. The V gene's germline CDR1 is SEHNR and CDR2 FQNEAQ (reference sequence). The CDR3 sequence is 15 residues long. CDR3: CASSLTGTGDIEQYF. CDR3 coding DNA: TGTGCCAGCAGCCTCACCGGGACAGGGGATATCGAGCAGTACTTC. Complete variable domain (other parts from reference TRBV7-9 and TRBJ2-7): DTGVSQNPRHKITKRGQNVTFRCDPISEHNRLYWYRQTLGQGPEFLTYFQNEAQLEKSRLLSDRFSAERPKGSFSTLEIQRTEQGDSAMYLCASSLTGTGDIEQYFGPGTRLTVT.

Only a few counts were recorded for this clonotype. The chain uses TRBV29-1 and TRBJ1-1; 9 bases map to TRBD1. Germline V gives CDR1 SQVTM, CDR2 ANQGSEA. The CDR3 sequence is 13 residues long. V lost 7 bases and J lost 6; bases outside the gene matches: 9. In nucleotides, the CDR3 is TGCAGCGCAAAAACAGGGGGCAGTGCTGAAGCTTTCTTT. It codes for CSAKTGGSAEAFF.

The chain couples TRBV2 to TRBJ1-5, with D perhaps TRBD1 (6 bases). The germline V gene encodes CDR1 SNHLY and CDR2 FYNNEI. Trimming took 3 bases from V and 0 from J, leaving 9 bases between them. The CDR3 sequence is 15 residues long. This CDR3 reads CASSEGADSNQPQHF. CDR3 nucleotide sequence: TGTGCCAGCAGTGAGGGGGCAGATAGCAATCAGCCCCAGCATTTT.

This chain uses TRBV4-2 with TRBJ1-4; D possibly corresponds to TRBD1 (6 bases). V dropped 6 bases and J dropped 7 bases, with 18 bases sitting between them. This CDR3 region has 15 residues. In germline, CDR1 is LGHNA, CDR2 YNFKEQ. As DNA, the CDR3 is TGTGCCAGCAGTTTAGGTGCAGGGGTCGGTGAAAAACTGTTTTTT. It codes for CASSLGAGVGEKLFF.

V and J are TRBV12-3 or TRBV12-4 and TRBJ1-5; 10 bases fit TRBD1. The CDR3 is 17 amino acids. V gave up 4 bases and J gave up 5 bases; unmatched junction bases: 11. CDR3 in amino acids: CASSSGLTGGPDQPQHF. DNA for the CDR3: TGTGCCAGCAGTTCCGGGTTGACAGGGGGCCCCGATCAGCCCCAGCATTTT.

This clonotype was recorded many times. The chain links TRBV7-2 to TRBJ2-7, with TRBD2 matching over 7 bases. The CDR3 extends over 13 amino acids. Per the germline V gene, CDR1 is SGHTA and CDR2 is FQGNSA. The V segment lost 3 bases and the J segment 4 bases; nucleotides outside the gene matches: 3. The CDR3 nucleotides are TGTGCCAGCAGCTTCGCTAGCGGTTACGAGCAGTACTTC. Translating gives CASSFASGYEQYF.

The chain is built from TRBV18 and TRBJ2-2, with D unclear. V lost 3 bases, J lost 6 bases, and 11 bases lay in between. The germline V gene has CDR1 KGHSH and CDR2 LQKENI. This CDR3 is 14 amino acids long. In DNA form, the CDR3 reads TGTGCCAGCTCACCCCCACGGACGCCCGGGGAGCTGTTTTTT. Translated, it gives CASSPPRTPGELFF.

Ten or more counts support this clonotype. This chain uses TRBV27 with TRBJ2-1; TRBD2 aligns across 13 bases. The trim removed 5 bases at V and 5 bases at J, leaving 9 bases unmatched. Per the germline V gene, CDR1 is MNHEY and CDR2 is SMNVEV (reference sequence). The CDR3 extends over 17 amino acids. This chain's CDR3 is CASSPTSGGLRDNEQFF. In DNA form, the CDR3 reads TGTGCCAGCAGTCCGACTAGCGGGGGGCTACGTGACAATGAGCAGTTCTTC.

This clonotype was seen a handful of times. The chain recombines TRBV2 with TRBJ2-7, with 12 bases that match TRBD1. Germline V gene data show CDR1 as SNHLY and CDR2 as FYNNEI. V was clipped by 4 bases and J by 5 bases; unmatched bases: 0. There are 13 residues in the CDR3. The CDR3 bases are TGTGCCAGCAGTGGGGACAGGGGGCACGAGCAGTACTTC. This translates into CASSGDRGHEQYF.

This clonotype appeared a few times. The V call is TRBV7-9, the J call TRBJ2-3, with 10 bases matching TRBD1. Germline V CDR1 and CDR2: SEHNR, FQNEAQ (reference sequence). The CDR3 is 14 residues long. The trim removed 5 bases at V and 5 bases at J, leaving 4 bases unmatched. The CDR3 region has the DNA TGTGCCAGCAGCCCCTGGGACAGGGGAGATACGCAGTATTTT. Translated: CASSPWDRGDTQYF.

This chain links TRBV6-5 with TRBJ2-5, with 7 bases lining up with TRBD2. Trimming removed 0 bases from V and 4 bases from J; junction bases left unmatched: 11. Germline CDR1 and CDR2: MNHEY and SVGAGI. The CDR3 loop spans 17 amino acids. The CDR3 loop reads CASSYSMGGPGGETQYF. As DNA, the CDR3 is TGTGCCAGCAGTTACTCGATGGGCGGGCCGGGGGGAGAGACCCAGTACTTC.

This clonotype showed up just a few times. The V and J genes are TRBV7-2 and TRBJ1-4; 9 positions agree with TRBD1. Trimming took 3 bases from V and 9 from J; bases not matched to a gene: 8. The CDR3 loop spans 15 amino acids. Germline assignment: CDR1 SGHTA and CDR2 FQGNSA. The CDR3 DNA is TGTGCCAGCAGCTTCGCCGGGACAGGGTCAAAAAAACTGTTTTTT. This encodes CASSFAGTGSKKLFF.

The J gene is TRBJ2-5, the V gene TRBV9, with TRBD2 identical over 7 bases. V lost 3 bases and J lost 5; bases outside the gene matches: 10. The CDR3 loop spans 15 amino acids. Germline V gene data show CDR1 as SGDLS and CDR2 as YYNGEE. The CDR3 loop reads CASSATAGVRETQYF. The CDR3 coding sequence is TGTGCCAGCAGCGCGACCGCGGGAGTGCGTGAGACCCAGTACTTC. Filled out from reference TRBV9 and TRBJ2-5, the complete variable domain reads DSGVTQTPKHLITATGQRVTLRCSPRSGDLSVYWYQQSLDQGLQFLIQYYNGEERAKGNILERFSAQQFPDLHSELNLSSLELGDSALYFCASSATAGVRETQYFGPGTRLLVL.

Remarks on this clonotype: At one end, the junction sequence differs from germline, possibly due to a read error. CDR3 residues: CASREPTGAYEQYF. The CDR3 nucleotides read TGTGCCAGCCGTGAACCCACAGGGGCCTACGAGCAGTACTTC. The chain uses TRBV25-1 and TRBJ2-7, with 7 bases identical to TRBD1. The CDR3 is made up of 14 amino acids. The germline CDR1 and CDR2 sequences are MGHDK and SYGVNS.

The V call is TRBV24-1, the J call TRBJ2-1; 9 positions agree with TRBD2. Trimming took 4 bases from V and 5 from J; bases not matched to a gene: 8. This CDR3 comprises 16 residues. The germline CDR1 and CDR2 sequences are KGHDR and SFDVKD. CDR3 sequence (DNA): TGTGCCACCAGTGAACCTGCTAGCGGGAATCACAATGAGCAGTTCTTC. This sequence encodes CATSEPASGNHNEQFF.

This clonotype was seen a handful of times. This chain links TRBV2 with TRBJ1-1; D gene unclear. The germline V gene encodes CDR1 SNHLY and CDR2 FYNNEI. V lost 4 bases and J lost 1, with 7 bases in between. CDR3 length: 13 residues. CDR3 bases: TGTGCCAGCAGTGGAGACAAGAACACTGAAGCTTTCTTT. The encoded protein is CASSGDKNTEAFF.

The table lists this clonotype with a few counts. V and J are TRBV7-9 and TRBJ1-5, with 8 bases that match TRBD1. With V trimmed by 4 bases and J by 5 bases, 7 bases remained unmatched. This CDR3 has 15 residues. CDR1 SEHNR and CDR2 FQNEAQ come from the germline V gene (reference sequence). CDR3 in amino acids: CASSSLGQADQPQHF. The CDR3 nucleotides read TGTGCCAGCAGCTCGCTGGGACAGGCGGATCAGCCCCAGCATTTT.

This CDR3 is CASSDSTPLEQYF. In DNA, the CDR3 is TGTGCCAGCAGCGATAGCACCCCACTCGAGCAGTACTTC. This chain links TRBV6-5 with TRBJ2-7; D is ambiguous. CDR1 MNHEY and CDR2 SVGAGI come from the germline V gene. The CDR3 covers 13 residues. Trimming took off 6 bases at V and 6 bases at J, with 15 bases between the two ends.

In its sample, this clonotype was seen a few times. In nucleotides, the CDR3 is TGTGCCAGCAGTTCCATCCCAAACAAAATGGACAGGGAGGCTTTCTTT. It is translated as CASSSIPNKMDREAFF. J is TRBJ1-1 and V is TRBV6-5, with 8 bases identical to TRBD1. The CDR3 length is 16 residues. Germline V lookup: CDR1 MNHEY, CDR2 SVGAGI. The J segment lost 11 bases and the V segment lost 4 bases, leaving 18 bases of the junction unmatched.

V usage is TRBV5-6 and J usage is TRBJ2-3, with 8 nucleotides matching TRBD2. V trimming: 3 bases; J trimming: 2 bases; junction bases outside the gene matches: 11. The CDR3 runs 17 residues. CDR1 is SGHDT, CDR2 YYEEEE, per germline. CDR3 residues: CASSSLLTSGSTDTQYF. The CDR3 DNA sequence: TGTGCCAGCAGCTCACTACTCACTAGCGGTTCCACAGATACGCAGTATTTT.

The sample holds a few counts of this clonotype. The chain uses TRBV6-5 and TRBJ1-1; D call uncertain. The CDR3 spans 14 residues. Per the germline V gene, CDR1 is MNHEY and CDR2 is SVGAGI. Trimming took off 4 bases at V and 1 base at J, with 10 bases between the two ends. The CDR3: CASSLNHKNTEAFF. As DNA, the CDR3 is TGTGCCAGCAGTTTAAACCATAAGAACACTGAAGCTTTCTTT.